The 15 T cell receptor beta chains below were found in one sample sequenced in a study of cytomegalovirus exposure and HLA in healthy donors. PCR employed 60 Vbeta and 13 Jbeta primers. Clones were sequenced by immunoSEQ multiplex PCR, and TCRdb holds only the in-frame ones, with some missing. The data contain more than 100,000 clones, around 66% of them singletons. Sequencing was performed on PBMCs. The origin of the receptors is a woman aged 45-59 years in good health and CMV-seronegative.

The chain couples TRBV6-1 to TRBJ2-1; D gene ambiguous. This CDR3 is 17 amino acids long. V shed 0 bases and J shed 1 base, with 13 bases lying between them. CDR1 MNHNS and CDR2 SASEGT come from the germline V gene. The CDR3 nucleotides are TGTGCCAGCAGTGAAGCTGGGCGCTTAACATCCTACAATGAGCAGTTCTTC. Its protein product is CASSEAGRLTSYNEQFF.

This clone was picked up a small number of times. The chain employs TRBV5-6 and TRBJ1-2, with a tentative D call TRBD1 (5 bases). The germline V gene encodes CDR1 SGHDT and CDR2 YYEEEE. This CDR3 has 12 residues. V gave up 5 bases and J gave up 8 bases, with 13 bases separating them. For the CDR3, the DNA is TGTGCCAGCAGTACCGGGACTTGGGGCTACACCTTC. It codes for CASSTGTWGYTF.

The chain uses TRBV28 and TRBJ2-7; 10 bases agree with TRBD2. CDR1 is MDHEN, CDR2 SYDVKM, per germline. V was clipped by 8 bases and J by 6 bases; unmatched bases: 7. The CDR3 extends over 13 amino acids. The CDR3, as DNA: TGTGCCAGCCGGACTAGCGGAAAGGCCGAGCAGTACTTC. This encodes CASRTSGKAEQYF.

The rearrangement links TRBV5-1 to TRBJ2-2; 9 positions agree with TRBD1. Germline values: CDR1 SGHRS, CDR2 YFSETQ. V trimming: 0 bases; J trimming: 6 bases; junction bases outside the gene matches: 6. This CDR3 contains 16 residues. The CDR3 DNA sequence: TGCGCCAGCAGCTTGGCCACACAGGGGGCTGCCGGGGAGCTGTTTTTT. This gives the protein CASSLATQGAAGELFF.

This chain links TRBV27 with TRBJ2-1; D uncertain. Trimming took 3 bases from V and 6 from J, leaving 12 bases between them. The CDR3 is 14 amino acids. Germline V gene data show CDR1 as MNHEY and CDR2 as SMNVEV (reference sequence). The CDR3 loop is CASSFGVLVNEQFF. The DNA for the CDR3 is TGTGCCAGCAGTTTCGGAGTTTTGGTCAATGAGCAGTTCTTC.

This chain links TRBV6-6 with TRBJ2-2; TRBD2 might be the D (6 bases). The CDR3 is 12 amino acids. Germline CDR1 and CDR2: MNHNY and SVGAGI (reference sequence). V dropped 11 bases and J dropped 5 bases, with 12 bases sitting between them. The CDR3 DNA sequence: TGTGCCGCCCCGGGGGAAACCGGGGAGCTGTTTTTT. Its protein product is CAAPGETGELFF.

The chain couples TRBV7-8 to TRBJ2-3, with 7 bases aligning to TRBD1. The germline V gene has CDR1 SGHVS and CDR2 FQNEAQ. CDR3 length: 14 residues. Trimming removed 1 base from V and 6 bases from J; junction bases left unmatched: 4. CDR3 nucleotides: TGTGCCAGCAGCTTAGGAGGGGGCTGGGATACGCAGTATTTT. It codes for CASSLGGGWDTQYF.

The gene calls are TRBV10-1 and TRBJ1-5; D is possibly TRBD1 (5 bases). The CDR3 is 16 amino acids. The V and J ends lost 4 bases and 2 bases respectively, with 15 bases between them. Germline-derived CDR1 and CDR2 are WNHNN and SYGVQD (reference sequence). The CDR3, as DNA: TGCGCCAGCAGTGCCGAAGGGGTGGTTGGCAATCAGCCCCAGCATTTT. It yields the protein CASSAEGVVGNQPQHF.

The gene calls are TRBV11-1 and TRBJ1-4; a weak D match, TRBD1 (5 bases). The CDR3 loop spans 14 amino acids. V lost 4 bases and J 10 bases, leaving 16 bases between the germline ends. From germline, CDR1 is SGHAT and CDR2 FQDESV (reference sequence). The CDR3 reads CASSSSVRGGKLFF. The CDR3 nucleotides read TGTGCCAGCAGCTCGAGCGTAAGGGGAGGAAAACTGTTTTTT. Full variable domain (remainder filled in from reference TRBV11-1 and TRBJ1-4): EAEVAQSPRYKITEKSQAVAFWCDPISGHATLYWYRQILGQGPELLVQFQDESVVDDSQLPKDRFSAERLKGVDSTLKIQPAELGDSAMYLCASSSSVRGGKLFFGSGTQLSVL.

V is TRBV2 and J is TRBJ2-5; D remains ambiguous. CDR1 SNHLY and CDR2 FYNNEI come from the germline V gene. Trimming pared 6 bases from V and 2 bases from J, leaving 10 bases between. The CDR3 extends over 13 amino acids. The CDR3 spells CASSQQRQETQYF. The DNA of the CDR3 is TGTGCCAGCAGCCAACAGAGACAAGAGACCCAGTACTTC.

CDR3 sequence (DNA): TGTGCCAGCAGCTTAGAACTAGCGGGATACGAGCAGTACTTC. It encodes CASSLELAGYEQYF. The gene calls are TRBV7-9 and TRBJ2-5, with 10 bases identical to TRBD2. The J call may be wrong; the DNA end is better matched by TRBJ2-7. The germline V gene encodes CDR1 SEHNR and CDR2 FQNEAQ (reference sequence). The CDR3 totals 14 residues.

This chain connects TRBV6-5 to TRBJ2-1, with D possibly TRBD2 on 5 matching bases. The CDR3 loop spans 15 amino acids. The V end lost 5 bases, the J end lost 2 bases, and 13 bases lay between the germline ends. Germline values: CDR1 MNHEY, CDR2 SVGAGI. Written as DNA, the CDR3 is TGTGCCAGCAGTCCAGCGGACCCAGCCTACAATGAGCAGTTCTTC. This codes for CASSPADPAYNEQFF.

This chain connects TRBV19 to TRBJ2-3; D possibly corresponds to TRBD2 (6 bases). The germline V gene encodes CDR1 LNHDA and CDR2 SQIVND (reference sequence). CDR3 size: 16 residues. V was clipped by 4 bases and J by 4 bases, with 18 bases between them. CDR3 bases: TGTGCCAGTAGTACCCACGGGGCCGGGGGTTCAGATACGCAGTATTTT. Protein sequence: CASSTHGAGGSDTQYF. Variable domain in full (rest from reference TRBV19 and TRBJ2-3): DGGITQSPKYLFRKEGQNVTLSCEQNLNHDAMYWYRQDPGQGLRLIYYSQIVNDFQKGDIAEGYSVSREKKESFPLTVTSAQKNPTAFYLCASSTHGAGGSDTQYFGPGTRLTVL.

The genes are TRBV27 and TRBJ2-7; D remains ambiguous. There are 16 residues in the CDR3. V lost 5 bases and J lost 2, with 19 bases in between. From germline, CDR1 is MNHEY and CDR2 SMNVEV (reference sequence). The CDR3 is CASSPNYVRSTYEQYF. For the CDR3, the DNA is TGTGCCAGCAGTCCCAACTATGTGAGGTCTACCTACGAGCAGTACTTC.

CDR3 protein: CASSPGTEETQYF. The CDR3 DNA reads as TGTGCCAGCAGCCCAGGGACAGAAGAGACCCAGTACTTC. The gene calls are TRBV7-6 and TRBJ2-5; 7 bases line up with TRBD1. The V and J ends lost 5 bases and 3 bases, in that order; junction bases with no gene match: 3. This CDR3 is 13 amino acids long. Germline CDR1 SGHVS, CDR2 FNYEAQ.